These T cell receptor beta chains were read from a single sample in a study of technical replicates of blood from several donors. Clones were sequenced by immunoSEQ multiplex PCR, and TCRdb holds only the in-frame ones, with some missing. In the table there are tens of thousands of clones, around 90% of which are singletons. Sequencing was carried out using T cells isolated from PBMCs. The receptor source for this set is a human donor in good health. Both conserved end residues are part of each CDR3. The D gene is left open where the match is weak. A row's size may be missing; if present it is once, few, many or a size class.

TRBV30	TRBD1	.	TRBJ2-5	CAWSRLDRDQETQYF	TGTGCCTGGAGTAGATTGGACAGGGATCAGGAGACCCAGTACTTC
TRBV7-8	TRBD2	.	TRBJ2-3	CATLAGVTDTQYF	TGTGCCACACTAGCGGGAGTTACAGATACGCAGTATTTT
TRBV19	TRBD2	.	TRBJ2-7	CASSKDPSGRVWEQYF	TGTGCCAGTAGTAAGGACCCTAGCGGGAGGGTCTGGGAGCAGTACTTC
TRBV29-1	.	.	TRBJ1-2	CSAGTLYGYTF	TGCAGCGCTGGGACACTTTATGGCTACACCTTC
TRBV7-8	.	.	TRBJ1-5	CASTRALEPQHF	TGTGCCAGCACCCGAGCCCTTGAGCCCCAGCATTTT
TRBV6-6	.	.	TRBJ1-4	CASRTETESNEKLFF	TGTGCCAGCAGGACAGAGACAGAAAGTAATGAAAAACTGTTTTTT
TRBV28	.	.	TRBJ2-2	CASSLPITGPGELFF	TGTGCCAGCAGTTTACCGATAACAGGGCCCGGGGAGCTGTTTTTT
TRBV9	.	.	TRBJ2-6	CASSVTGSGANVLTF	TGTGCCAGCAGCGTCACAGGCTCTGGGGCCAACGTCCTGACTTTC
TRBV9	.	.	TRBJ2-7	CASSEGHRYEQYF	TGTGCCAGCAGCGAGGGACATCGCTACGAGCAGTACTTC
TRBV5-8	.	.	TRBJ1-1	CASSGSTATEAFF	TGTGCCAGCAGCGGTTCGACAGCCACTGAAGCTTTCTTT
TRBV28	.	few	TRBJ1-3	CASSLAPRITIGNTIYF	TGTGCCAGCAGTTTAGCCCCGCGGATTACGATTGGAAACACCATATATTTT